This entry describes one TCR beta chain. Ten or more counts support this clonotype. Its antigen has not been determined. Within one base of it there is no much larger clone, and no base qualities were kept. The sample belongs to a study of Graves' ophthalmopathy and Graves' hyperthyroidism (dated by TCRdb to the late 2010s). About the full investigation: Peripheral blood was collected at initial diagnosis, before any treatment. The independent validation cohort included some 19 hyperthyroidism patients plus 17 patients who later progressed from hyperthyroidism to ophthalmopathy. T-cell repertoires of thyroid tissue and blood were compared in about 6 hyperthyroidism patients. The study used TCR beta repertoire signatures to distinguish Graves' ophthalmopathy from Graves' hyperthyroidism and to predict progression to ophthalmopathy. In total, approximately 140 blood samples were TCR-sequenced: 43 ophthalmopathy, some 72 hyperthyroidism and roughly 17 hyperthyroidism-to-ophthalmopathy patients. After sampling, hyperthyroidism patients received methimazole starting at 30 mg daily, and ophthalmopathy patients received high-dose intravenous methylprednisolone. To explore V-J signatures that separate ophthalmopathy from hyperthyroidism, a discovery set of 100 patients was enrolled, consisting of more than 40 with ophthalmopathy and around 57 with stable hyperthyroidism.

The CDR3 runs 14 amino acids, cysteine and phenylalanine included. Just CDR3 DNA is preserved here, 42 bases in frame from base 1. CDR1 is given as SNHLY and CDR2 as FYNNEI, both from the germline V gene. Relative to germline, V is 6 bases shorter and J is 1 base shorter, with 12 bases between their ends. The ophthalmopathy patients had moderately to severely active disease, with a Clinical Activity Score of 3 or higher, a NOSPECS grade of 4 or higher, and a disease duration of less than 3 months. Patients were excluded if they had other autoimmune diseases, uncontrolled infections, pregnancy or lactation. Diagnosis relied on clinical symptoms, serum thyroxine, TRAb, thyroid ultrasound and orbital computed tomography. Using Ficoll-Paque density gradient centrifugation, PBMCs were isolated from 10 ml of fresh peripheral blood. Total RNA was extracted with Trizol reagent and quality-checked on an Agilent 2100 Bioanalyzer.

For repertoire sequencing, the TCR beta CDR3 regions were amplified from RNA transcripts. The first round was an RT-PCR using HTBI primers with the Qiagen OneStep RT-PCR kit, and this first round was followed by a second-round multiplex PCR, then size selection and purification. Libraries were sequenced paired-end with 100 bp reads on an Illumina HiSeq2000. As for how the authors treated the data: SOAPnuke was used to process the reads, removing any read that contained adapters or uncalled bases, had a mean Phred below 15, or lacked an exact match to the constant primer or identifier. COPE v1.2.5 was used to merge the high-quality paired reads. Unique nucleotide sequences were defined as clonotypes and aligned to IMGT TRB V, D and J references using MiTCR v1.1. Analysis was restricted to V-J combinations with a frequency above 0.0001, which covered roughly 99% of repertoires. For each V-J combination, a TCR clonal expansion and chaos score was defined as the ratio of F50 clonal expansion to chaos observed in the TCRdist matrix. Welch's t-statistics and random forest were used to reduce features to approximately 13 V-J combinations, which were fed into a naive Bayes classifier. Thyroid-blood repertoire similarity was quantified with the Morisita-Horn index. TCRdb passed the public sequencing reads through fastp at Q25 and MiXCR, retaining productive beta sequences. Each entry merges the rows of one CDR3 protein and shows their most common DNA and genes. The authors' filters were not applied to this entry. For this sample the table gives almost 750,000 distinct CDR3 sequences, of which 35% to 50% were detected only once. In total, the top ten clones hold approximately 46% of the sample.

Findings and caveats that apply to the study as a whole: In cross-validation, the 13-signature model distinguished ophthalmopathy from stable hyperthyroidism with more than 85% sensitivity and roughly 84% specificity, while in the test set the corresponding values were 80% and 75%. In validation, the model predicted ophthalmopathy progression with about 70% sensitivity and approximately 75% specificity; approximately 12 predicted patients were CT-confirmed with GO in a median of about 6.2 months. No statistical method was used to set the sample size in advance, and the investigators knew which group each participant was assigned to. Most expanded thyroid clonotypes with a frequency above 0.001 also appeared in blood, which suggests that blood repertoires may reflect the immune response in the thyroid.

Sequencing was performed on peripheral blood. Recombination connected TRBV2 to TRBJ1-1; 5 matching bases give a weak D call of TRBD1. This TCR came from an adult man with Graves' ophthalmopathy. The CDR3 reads CASRGAFRNTEAFF. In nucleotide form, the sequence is TGTGCCAGCAGAGGGGCATTTAGGAACACTGAAGCTTTCTTT.